Below are 21 T cell receptor beta chains sequenced from a single sample in a study of cytomegalovirus exposure and HLA in healthy donors. PCR involved 60 Vbeta and 13 Jbeta primers. Using immunoSEQ multiplex PCR, the repertoire was profiled, and TCRdb retains in-frame clones only, with some absent. The sample holds 150,000 to 250,000 clones, 82% seen once. Material: PBMCs. The receptors were gathered from a boy between 2 and 10 years old in good health and CMV-seronegative.

This clone was observed a single time. The chain combines TRBV6-5 with TRBJ1-2; 8 bases are shared with TRBD1. CDR1 and CDR2 from the germline V gene are MNHEY and SVGAGI. CDR3 size: 13 residues. J was trimmed by 5 bases and V by 5 bases; bases with no gene match: 4. CDR3 DNA: TGTGCCAGCAGTAGGACAGGGAAATATGGCTACACCTTC. Protein product: CASSRTGKYGYTF.

The chain links TRBV14 to TRBJ2-1; 12 bases agree with TRBD2. The germline V gene encodes CDR1 SGHDN and CDR2 FVKESK. V shed 4 bases and J 4 bases; nucleotides not matched to a gene: 2. This CDR3 contains 15 residues. This CDR3 is CASSRLAGVYNEQFF. The CDR3, as DNA: TGTGCCAGCAGCCGACTAGCGGGGGTTTACAATGAGCAGTTCTTC.

This clone was found a few times. V gene TRBV13 combines with J gene TRBJ1-3, with D perhaps TRBD1 (5 bases). This CDR3 region has 16 residues. Germline assignment: CDR1 PRHDT and CDR2 FYEKMQ (reference sequence). Trimming cost V 4 bases and J 1 base, with 14 bases left between them. Written as DNA, the CDR3 is TGTGCCAGCAGCTCAGACGGGGGAGCTTCTGGAAACACCATATATTTT. Amino acid sequence: CASSSDGGASGNTIYF. Full variable domain (remainder filled in from reference TRBV13 and TRBJ1-3): AAGVIQSPRHLIKEKRETATLKCYPIPRHDTVYWYQQGPGQDPQFLISFYEKMQSDKGSIPDRFSAQQFSDYHSELNMSSLELGDSALYFCASSSDGGASGNTIYFGEGSWLTVV.

The V and J genes are TRBV5-1 and TRBJ2-1, with a possible D match to TRBD1 (6 bases). V dropped 0 bases and J dropped 2 bases, with 9 bases sitting between them. Germline assignment: CDR1 SGHRS and CDR2 YFSETQ. The CDR3 sequence is 15 residues long. This chain's CDR3 is CASSLEKGAYNEQFF. The CDR3 coding sequence is TGCGCCAGCAGCTTGGAAAAGGGGGCCTACAATGAGCAGTTCTTC.

This clone turned up a few times. This chain connects TRBV7-3 to TRBJ1-1; D is undetermined. The V gene lost 4 bases and the J gene lost 1 base, with 7 bases spanning the gap. Germline V CDR1 and CDR2: SGHTA, FQGTGA. The CDR3 sequence is 13 residues long. CDR3 region: CASSSMSNTEAFF. The CDR3 DNA reads TGTGCCAGCAGCTCCATGTCGAACACTGAAGCTTTCTTT.

The genes are TRBV6-5 and TRBJ1-6; TRBD1 agrees at 7 bases. With 7 bases clipped from V and 9 bases from J, the junction kept 9 bases outside the gene matches. Germline assignment: CDR1 MNHEY and CDR2 SVGAGI. This CDR3 has 14 amino acids. The CDR3 DNA follows: TGTGCCAGCACCGGAAGGACAGGTGGTTCACCCCTCCACTTT. It is translated as CASTGRTGGSPLHF.

The chain links TRBV13 to TRBJ2-1; no definite D call. Trimming removed 5 bases from V and 4 bases from J, with 6 bases in between. Germline CDR1 reads PRHDT; CDR2 reads FYEKMQ (reference sequence). The CDR3 loop spans 12 amino acids. This CDR3 is CASSTYYNEQFF. CDR3 nucleotides: TGTGCCAGCAGCACCTATTACAATGAGCAGTTCTTC.

This chain connects TRBV27 to TRBJ2-3; 14 nucleotides line up with TRBD2. Trimming cost V 7 bases and J 4 bases; bases outside gene matches: 13. This CDR3 spans 18 amino acids. Germline values: CDR1 MNHEY, CDR2 SMNVEV (reference sequence). This CDR3 is CASIGPTSGGAGADTQYF. In DNA form, the CDR3 reads TGTGCCAGCATAGGCCCGACTAGCGGGGGGGCCGGAGCAGATACGCAGTATTTT.

The chain carries TRBV13 and TRBJ2-3; 7 bases agree with TRBD1. CDR1 is PRHDT and CDR2 is FYEKMQ in the germline V gene (reference sequence). CDR3 length: 14 amino acids. The V segment lost 1 base and the J segment 5 bases; nucleotides outside the gene matches: 3. As DNA, the CDR3 is TGTGCCAGCAGCTTAGTACAGGGGAAAGATACGCAGTATTTT. Protein sequence: CASSLVQGKDTQYF.

The J gene is TRBJ2-1, the V gene TRBV7-2, with 13 bases lining up with TRBD2. The CDR3 loop spans 17 amino acids. Germline trimming cut 1 base from V and 4 bases from J; bases unmatched to any gene: 4. The V gene's germline CDR1 is SGHTA and CDR2 FQGNSA. CDR3 nucleotide sequence: TGTGCCAGCAGCTTAGTCGGGACTAGCGGGACGTACAATGAGCAGTTCTTC. This sequence encodes CASSLVGTSGTYNEQFF.

This sequence joins TRBV7-2 and TRBJ1-2; D is unresolved. This CDR3 has 13 residues. Germline CDR1 and CDR2: SGHTA and FQGNSA. Deletions cut 3 bases from V and 6 bases from J, with 11 bases between. Written as DNA, the CDR3 is TGTGCCAGCAGCTTCACAGTTCCTGATGGCTACACCTTC. It yields the protein CASSFTVPDGYTF.

The chain joins TRBV23-1 to TRBJ1-5; weak D call: TRBD1 (5 bases). TRBV23-1 counts as an open reading frame of uncertain function. CDR3 length equals 19 residues. V lost 6 bases and J lost 0, with 24 bases in between. The CDR3 DNA reads as TGCGCCAGCAGGGGGGAGGGGATTAGTATCCCTTATAGCAATCAGCCCCAGCATTTT. Encoded protein: CASRGEGISIPYSNQPQHF.

The chain uses TRBV29-1 and TRBJ1-2; D is possibly TRBD1 (5 bases). Germline V gene data show CDR1 as SQVTM and CDR2 as ANQGSEA. This CDR3 is 12 amino acids long. V lost 5 bases and J lost 2, with 9 bases in between. CDR3: CSVLPGNYGYTF. CDR3 nucleotide sequence: TGCAGCGTTCTGCCAGGGAACTATGGCTACACCTTC.

The V gene is TRBV27, the J gene TRBJ2-7; D unresolved. This CDR3 spans 12 amino acids. V was trimmed by 3 bases and J by 2 bases, leaving 5 bases between them. Germline V gene lookup returns CDR1 MNHEY and CDR2 SMNVEV (reference sequence). The CDR3 region is CASSLAAYEQYF. Written as DNA, the CDR3 is TGTGCCAGCAGTTTGGCCGCCTACGAGCAGTACTTC.

This sequence joins TRBV18 and TRBJ2-5, with 7 bases lining up with TRBD1. The CDR3 length is 14 residues. With 4 bases clipped from V and 4 bases from J, the junction kept 6 bases outside the gene matches. Germline lookup yields CDR1 KGHSH and CDR2 LQKENI. The CDR3 sequence: CASSQGARGETQYF. The CDR3 DNA is TGTGCCAGCTCACAGGGGGCCCGAGGAGAGACCCAGTACTTC.

The chain combines TRBV10-3 with TRBJ2-7; TRBD1 agrees at 7 bases. This CDR3 region has 13 residues. Germline assignment: CDR1 ENHRY and CDR2 SYGVKD. Trimming removed 6 bases from V and 4 bases from J; junction bases left unmatched: 6. CDR3 loop: CAIRWDSVYEQYF. The CDR3 nucleotides are TGTGCCATCAGGTGGGACAGCGTTTACGAGCAGTACTTC.

This clone has a handful of counts. The chain has TRBV7-9 and TRBJ1-1, with 9 nucleotides matching TRBD1. After removal of 3 bases from V and 11 bases from J, the junction contained 13 bases not matched to a gene. Germline V CDR1 and CDR2: SEHNR, FQNEAQ (reference sequence). The CDR3 spans 15 residues. CDR3: CASSLAGTGSLRAFF. As DNA, the CDR3 is TGTGCCAGCAGCTTGGCCGGGACAGGGTCCTTGAGGGCTTTCTTT.

V gene TRBV23-1 combines with J gene TRBJ2-4; D remains ambiguous. TRBV23-1 carries the ORF label, with uncertain function. The CDR3 extends over 16 amino acids. Trimming shortened V by 4 bases and J by 0 bases, and 13 bases separated the two germline ends. CDR3 loop: CASSRFGIIAKNIQYF. The CDR3 coding sequence is TGCGCCAGCAGTCGGTTTGGCATAATAGCCAAAAACATTCAGTACTTC.

The chain links TRBV5-1 to TRBJ2-3; 7 positions agree with TRBD2. CDR1 and CDR2 (germline): SGHRS, YFSETQ. V lost 4 bases and J lost 4; bases outside the gene matches: 9. This CDR3 comprises 15 residues. The CDR3 nucleotides read TGCGCCAGCAGCACCGGACTAGTGGCCGCAGATACGCAGTATTTT. Its protein product is CASSTGLVAADTQYF. Looking up the rest from reference TRBV5-1 and TRBJ2-3 gives the full variable domain: KAGVTQTPRYLIKTRGQQVTLSCSPISGHRSVSWYQQTPGQGLQFLFEYFSETQRNKGNFPGRFSGRQFSNSRSEMNVSTLELGDSALYLCASSTGLVAADTQYFGPGTRLTVL.

The chain combines TRBV5-1 with TRBJ1-1; tentative D call: TRBD1 (6 bases). Trimming removed 4 bases from V and 5 bases from J, with 12 bases in between. This CDR3 has 13 amino acids. Germline V gene sequence: CDR1 SGHRS, CDR2 YFSETQ. CDR3 nucleotide sequence: TGCGCCAGCAGCATTAGGGGGTTGACTGAAGCTTTCTTT. Amino acid sequence: CASSIRGLTEAFF.

The rearrangement joins TRBV5-1 to TRBJ1-1; 7 bases match TRBD1. Germline CDR1 SGHRS, CDR2 YFSETQ. This CDR3 comprises 14 residues. With 5 bases clipped from V and 0 bases from J, the junction kept 4 bases outside the gene matches. In DNA form, the CDR3 reads TGCGCCAGCAGTGAGGGGGCGATGAACACTGAAGCTTTCTTT. Amino acid sequence: CASSEGAMNTEAFF.